One and the same sample provided the 12 T cell receptor beta chains below, sequenced in a study of cytomegalovirus exposure and HLA in healthy donors. PCR involved 60 Vbeta and 13 Jbeta primers. The repertoire was sequenced with immunoSEQ multiplex PCR; TCRdb's copy has only in-frame clones and lacks some. The sample contains about 110,000 clones, more than 75% of which appear only once. The sample comprised PBMCs. These receptors all stem from a man aged 35-49 years in good health and CMV-seronegative.

The sample holds one count of this clone. This chain uses TRBV5-4 with TRBJ1-2; TRBD1 matches at 11 bases. The CDR3 covers 16 residues. Per germline, CDR1 SGHNT and CDR2 YYREEE (reference sequence). V lost 3 bases to trimming and J lost 4 bases; unmatched junction nucleotides: 8. CDR3 sequence (DNA): TGTGCCAGCAGCTCCGGACAGGGGGCTAGTATCTATGGCTACACCTTC. Translating it yields CASSSGQGASIYGYTF.

As concerns this clone: Different DNA sequences within this sample yield the same CDR3. This chain links TRBV29-1 with TRBJ2-3; 7 bases match TRBD2. CDR1 and CDR2 (germline): SQVTM, ANQGSEA. This CDR3 is 13 amino acids long. The ends lost 3 bases at V and 0 bases at J; junction bases unmatched: 0. The CDR3 region has the DNA TGCAGCGTTGATAGCGGGAGCACAGATACGCAGTATTTT. Encoded protein: CSVDSGSTDTQYF.

This rearrangement joins TRBV7-9 to TRBJ2-7, with D perhaps matching TRBD2 (6 bases). Germline loops: CDR1 SEHNR, CDR2 FQNEAQ (reference sequence). Between the trimmed V and J ends, which lost 3 bases and 2 bases, there was a span of 14 bases. The CDR3 has 15 amino acids. CDR3 coding DNA: TGTGCCAGCAGCTTGAAACTAGCCGATCCCTACGAGCAGTACTTC. Protein sequence: CASSLKLADPYEQYF. The whole variable domain, filled in from reference TRBV7-9 and TRBJ2-7, reads DTGVSQNPRHKITKRGQNVTFRCDPISEHNRLYWYRQTLGQGPEFLTYFQNEAQLEKSRLLSDRFSAERPKGSFSTLEIQRTEQGDSAMYLCASSLKLADPYEQYFGPGTRLTVT.

V and J are TRBV28 and TRBJ1-3; 8 bases line up with TRBD1. The CDR3 contains 15 residues. Trimming cost V 4 bases and J 3 bases; bases outside gene matches: 5. Germline lookup yields CDR1 MDHEN and CDR2 SYDVKM. In DNA form, the CDR3 reads TGTGCCAGCAGTTCGACAGGGGCCCATGGAAACACCATATATTTT. Translating gives CASSSTGAHGNTIYF.

CDR3 DNA: TGTGCCTGGAGGGGGGTTAACACGGACAGCTATGGCTACACCTTC. Encoded protein: CAWRGVNTDSYGYTF. The chain couples TRBV30 to TRBJ1-2; tentatively, D is TRBD1 (6 bases). This CDR3 contains 15 residues. Trimming took off 3 bases at V and 4 bases at J, with 18 bases between the two ends. From germline, CDR1 is GTSNPN and CDR2 SVGIG (reference sequence).

This chain links TRBV9 with TRBJ1-1, with TRBD1 as a possible D gene (5 bases). Germline V gives CDR1 SGDLS, CDR2 YYNGEE. The CDR3 has 16 residues. V gave up 4 bases and J gave up 1 base, with 17 bases separating them. The CDR3 DNA sequence: TGTGCCAGCAGCCCGGGCTCACGGACAACGAACACTGAAGCTTTCTTT. This encodes CASSPGSRTTNTEAFF.

The rearrangement uses TRBV19 and TRBJ1-1, with a possible D match to TRBD1 (6 bases). CDR3 length equals 15 residues. Per germline, CDR1 LNHDA and CDR2 SQIVND (reference sequence). Trimming cost V 3 bases and J 1 base, with 12 bases left between them. The CDR3, as DNA: TGTGCCAGTAGTATCTCCGGGACAAGGAACACTGAAGCTTTCTTT. Translation: CASSISGTRNTEAFF.

CDR3 loop: CASSRERYNEQFF. The DNA of the CDR3 is TGTGCCAGCTCCCGGGAGCGGTACAATGAGCAGTTCTTC. The chain couples TRBV4-2 to TRBJ2-1, with D perhaps TRBD2 (6 bases). Germline V gene data show CDR1 as LGHNA and CDR2 as YNFKEQ. V was trimmed by 8 bases and J by 4 bases, leaving 12 bases between them. CDR3 size: 13 residues.

The V gene is TRBV6-5, the J gene TRBJ1-2, with TRBD1 identical over 7 bases. V lost 6 bases, J lost 7 bases, and 8 bases stayed unmatched. The CDR3 is 13 amino acids. Germline V lookup: CDR1 MNHEY, CDR2 SVGAGI. The CDR3 protein is CASRIPGGGGYTF. For the CDR3, the DNA is TGTGCCAGCAGGATCCCAGGGGGTGGTGGCTACACCTTC.

This clone appeared a few times. The rearrangement joins TRBV5-1 to TRBJ2-4, with TRBD2 as a possible D gene (5 bases). The CDR3 is 16 residues long. The germline gives CDR1 SGHRS, CDR2 YFSETQ. Between the trimmed V and J ends, which lost 2 bases and 2 bases, there was a span of 14 bases. In DNA, the CDR3 is TGCGCCAGCAGCTTACCGAGGGCTTCCTCCAAAAACATTCAGTACTTC. This encodes CASSLPRASSKNIQYF.

The chain combines TRBV7-2 with TRBJ2-5; 15 nucleotides match TRBD2. Germline values: CDR1 SGHTA, CDR2 FQGNSA. CDR3 length: 18 amino acids. The junction had 8 bases not matched to a gene; V was cut back by 4 bases and J by 2 bases. The DNA for the CDR3 is TGTGCCAGCAGCTCCTTAAGGGGGACTAGCGGGGGGCAAGAGACCCAGTACTTC. The encoded protein is CASSSLRGTSGGQETQYF.

The rearrangement joins TRBV28 to TRBJ2-2; D gene ambiguous. The CDR3 has 11 amino acids. Trimming stripped 6 bases from V and 8 bases from J, with 7 bases between. Germline V CDR1 and CDR2: MDHEN, SYDVKM. The CDR3 DNA reads as TGTGCCAGCAGGGCCTCAGGGGAGCTGTTTTTT. This codes for CASRASGELFF. Combining the CDR3 with reference TRBV28 and TRBJ2-2 gives the whole variable domain DVKVTQSSRYLVKRTGEKVFLECVQDMDHENMFWYRQDPGLGLRLIYFSYDVKMKEKGDIPEGYSVSREKKERFSLILESASTNQTSMYLCASRASGELFFGEGSRLTVL.